Listed below are T cell receptor beta chains from one sample, sequenced in a study of shared clonotypes between healthy human individuals. Sequencing was performed with immunoSEQ multiplex PCR; in TCRdb, only in-frame clones are kept and a portion is missing. This sample has about 2,500,000 clones, with approximately 92% found just once. Sequencing input: naive CD4+ T cells sorted from blood. Receptors originate from a man younger than 35 in good health. Both conserved end residues are part of each CDR3. A D gene is named only where the DNA matches it firmly. Clone size is given for some rows only: seen once, a few or many times, or a class if the clone is expanded.

CDR3 DNA	CDR3 protein	D gene	V gene	J gene	clone size
TGTGCCAGCAGTTACTCCTCGGACAGACGACAGACCCAGTACTTC	CASSYSSDRRQTQYF	.	TRBV6-5	TRBJ2-5	.
TGTGCCAGCAGTTTCCTTGGGGCGGAGAACACTGAAGCTTTCTTT	CASSFLGAENTEAFF	.	TRBV27	TRBJ1-1	.
TGTGCCAGCTCACCACAGCAGGGTAGCAGCTACGAGCAGTACTTC	CASSPQQGSSYEQYF	.	TRBV18	TRBJ2-7	.
TGTGCCAGCTCACCACCCGCAGAGAAAAACATTCAGTACTTC	CASSPPAEKNIQYF	.	TRBV18	TRBJ2-4	.
TGTGCCTGGAGTAGGCAGGGGGGGCGAAGCGCTTTCTTT	CAWSRQGGRSAFF	TRBD1	TRBV30	TRBJ1-1	.
TGTGCCAGCAGCAAATGGGGCATTCATGGGACTAGCAGCTACGAGCAGTACTTC	CASSKWGIHGTSSYEQYF	.	TRBV21-1	TRBJ2-7	.
TGTGCCAGCAGCCAAAATCAGGGGCTTGGAAACATTCAGTACTTC	CASSQNQGLGNIQYF	.	TRBV14	TRBJ2-4	.
TGTGCCAGCAGCTTAGTGGGGTCCGGGAGGGCCAGAGAGACCCAGTACTTC	CASSLVGSGRARETQYF	TRBD2	TRBV7-2	TRBJ2-5	once
TGTGCCAGCAGCTCGGACAGGGTTATCTCCTACGAGCAGTACTTC	CASSSDRVISYEQYF	TRBD1	TRBV7-2	TRBJ2-7	.
TGTGCCAGCACCCAAACCCCCCTCGGTCAGCCCCAGCATTTT	CASTQTPLGQPQHF	.	TRBV6-6	TRBJ1-5	.
TGTGCCAGCAGCGTAGCTAACACCGGGAATTATGGCTACACCTTC	CASSVANTGNYGYTF	.	TRBV9	TRBJ1-2	.